These 25 T cell receptor beta chains came from one sample sequenced in a study of T-cell memory formation after mild COVID-19. TCRdb itself ran the 5' RACE reads through MiXCR, one entry per CDR3 protein. The sample lists 70,000 to 100,000 distinct CDR3 sequences, about 13% occurring once. What was sequenced was PBMCs or a T cell subset sorted from them (not recorded which). The receptors come from an adult woman who had mild COVID-19 (a few samples of this study predate the infection). Cell type and time point are not known.

The chain couples TRBV5-6 to TRBJ2-7; 10 nucleotides agree with TRBD2. The V segment lost 3 bases and the J segment 3 bases; nucleotides outside the gene matches: 12. CDR3 length: 17 residues. The germline V gene encodes CDR1 SGHDT and CDR2 YYEEEE. The CDR3 sequence: CASSWTQVLAGLYEQYF. CDR3 DNA: TGTGCCAGCAGCTGGACCCAGGTACTAGCGGGGCTCTACGAGCAGTACTTC. Filled out from reference TRBV5-6 and TRBJ2-7, the complete variable domain reads DAGVTQSPTHLIKTRGQQVTLRCSPKSGHDTVSWYQQALGQGPQFIFQYYEEEERQRGNFPDRFSGHQFPNYSSELNVNALLLGDSALYLCASSWTQVLAGLYEQYFGPGTRLTVT.

In this sample, this clonotype turned up a few times. J is TRBJ2-1 and V is TRBV5-1; 15 positions agree with TRBD2. This CDR3 has 18 residues. CDR1 SGHRS and CDR2 YFSETQ come from the germline V gene. Trimming took 9 bases from V and 7 from J; bases not matched to a gene: 17. CDR3 loop: CATALPGLAGGRKNEQFF. The CDR3 nucleotides read TGCGCCACCGCCCTCCCTGGACTAGCGGGGGGGCGTAAAAATGAGCAGTTCTTC.

The rearrangement joins TRBV12-3 or TRBV12-4 to TRBJ2-1; no firm D call. Trimming took off 8 bases at V and 6 bases at J, with 8 bases between the two ends. The CDR3 is made up of 11 amino acids. The CDR3 sequence is CASHRGNEQFF. In DNA form, the CDR3 reads TGTGCCAGCCACCGCGGCAATGAGCAGTTCTTC.

In its sample, this clonotype was seen a few times. The rearrangement uses TRBV7-8 and TRBJ2-1; 8 bases match TRBD1. The CDR3 sequence is 16 residues long. The germline CDR1 and CDR2 sequences are SGHVS and FQNEAQ. Trimming took 4 bases from V and 0 from J; bases not matched to a gene: 5. In nucleotides, the CDR3 is TGTGCCAGCAGCTCCAGGACAGGGAGCTCCTACAATGAGCAGTTCTTC. Translation gives CASSSRTGSSYNEQFF. Together with reference TRBV7-8 and TRBJ2-1, the CDR3 gives the full variable domain: GAGVSQSPRYKVAKRGQDVALRCDPISGHVSLFWYQQALGQGPEFLTYFQNEAQLDKSGLPSDRFFAERPEGSVSTLKIQRTQQEDSAVYLCASSSRTGSSYNEQFFGPGTRLTVL.

This rearrangement joins TRBV12-3 or TRBV12-4 to TRBJ1-2, with 8 bases lining up with TRBD1. CDR3 length: 14 residues. V shed 6 bases and J 7 bases; nucleotides not matched to a gene: 10. CDR3: CASSLRQGSIGYTF. DNA for the CDR3: TGTGCCAGCAGCCTACGACAGGGGAGTATTGGCTACACCTTC.

The genes are TRBV11-2 and TRBJ1-2; 7 nucleotides line up with TRBD1. Germline CDR1 is SGHAT and CDR2 is FQNNGV. After removal of 5 bases from V and 8 bases from J, the junction contained 8 bases not matched to a gene. The CDR3 extends over 13 amino acids. This CDR3 is CASSTGQASGYTF. As DNA, the CDR3 is TGTGCCAGCAGCACCGGACAGGCCTCAGGCTACACCTTC.

The sample holds a few counts of this clonotype. This chain links TRBV20-1 with TRBJ2-1; TRBD2 is a possible D gene (6 bases). Germline CDR1 reads DFQATT; CDR2 reads SNEGSKA (reference sequence). The CDR3 totals 16 residues. V lost 3 bases and J 4 bases, leaving 19 bases between the germline ends. This CDR3 is CSASPLGLSWYNEQFF. In DNA, the CDR3 is TGCAGTGCTAGCCCCCTGGGACTGAGCTGGTACAATGAGCAGTTCTTC.

This clonotype was counted a few times. The CDR3 bases are TGTGCCAGCAGCACCGGGACTAGGACAAGCACAGATACGCAGTATTTT. This codes for CASSTGTRTSTDTQYF. The V gene is TRBV12-3 or TRBV12-4, the J gene TRBJ2-3; 8 nucleotides agree with TRBD2. The trim removed 6 bases at V and 0 bases at J, leaving 8 bases unmatched. CDR3 length equals 16 residues.

This clonotype was found a few times. The V gene is TRBV7-6, the J gene TRBJ2-3, with TRBD2 matching over 16 bases. CDR1 and CDR2 (germline): SGHVS, FNYEAQ. The CDR3 runs 17 residues. V was clipped by 5 bases and J by 6 bases; unmatched bases: 8. CDR3 amino acids: CASSLGTSGGALDTQYF. CDR3 DNA sequence: TGTGCCAGCAGCCTCGGGACTAGCGGGGGGGCCCTCGATACGCAGTATTTT.

The sample holds a few counts of this clonotype. The chain is built from TRBV5-1 and TRBJ1-1; TRBD1 might be the D (5 bases). This CDR3 spans 16 amino acids. V lost 3 bases, J lost 1 base, and 16 bases lay in between. Looked up from germline, CDR1 is SGHRS and CDR2 is YFSETQ. This CDR3 is CASSSLDTSRNTEAFF. The CDR3 region has the DNA TGCGCCAGCAGCTCCCTGGACACCTCCCGGAACACTGAAGCTTTCTTT.

This clonotype has only a few counts. The chain couples TRBV6-6 to TRBJ2-7, with D possibly matching TRBD1 (5 bases). CDR3 size: 13 residues. Germline-derived CDR1 and CDR2 are MNHNY and SVGAGI (reference sequence). Trimming shortened V by 4 bases and J by 2 bases, and 9 bases separated the two germline ends. This CDR3 reads CASSSGQTYEQYF. DNA for the CDR3: TGTGCCAGCAGTTCCGGACAAACCTACGAGCAGTACTTC.

This clonotype was picked up a small number of times. The J gene is TRBJ2-5, the V gene TRBV5-1, with D possibly being TRBD2 (5 bases). CDR3 length: 15 residues. V was pared by 4 bases and J by 5 bases, with 18 bases between. Germline-derived CDR1 and CDR2 are SGHRS and YFSETQ. CDR3 loop: CASSPNGGPLETQYF. The CDR3 DNA sequence: TGCGCCAGCAGCCCCAATGGCGGGCCCCTGGAGACCCAGTACTTC.

This clonotype was counted only a few times. The CDR3 nucleotides read TGTGCCAGCAGCCCACAGGGGGCTAGCTCCTATAATTCACCCCTCCACTTT. It is translated as CASSPQGASSYNSPLHF. This chain connects TRBV6-5 to TRBJ1-6, with 9 bases identical to TRBD1. There are 17 residues in the CDR3. The trim removed 6 bases at V and 0 bases at J, leaving 6 bases unmatched. The germline V gene has CDR1 MNHEY and CDR2 SVGAGI.

This clonotype occurred a few times. V and J are TRBV30 and TRBJ1-1, with unresolved D. The CDR3 sequence is 12 residues long. Trimming left V 5 bases short and J 2 bases short, with 9 bases between. Germline loops: CDR1 GTSNPN, CDR2 SVGIG (reference sequence). The CDR3: CAWLSSNTEAFF. The CDR3 nucleotides are TGTGCCTGGCTTAGTAGCAACACTGAAGCTTTCTTT.

Of note for this clonotype: This could be a read error, since a much larger clone is one nucleotide away. The chain links TRBV4-1 to TRBJ2-1, with D perhaps being TRBD1 or TRBD2 (5 bases each). The CDR3 is 15 residues long. Germline assignment: CDR1 MGHRA and CDR2 YSYEKL. The chain's CDR3 is CASSLRGGPVDERFF. The CDR3 nucleotides are TGCGCCAGCAGCCTTCGGGGCGGGCCGGTGGATGAGCGGTTCTTC.

This chain connects TRBV4-1 to TRBJ1-6; the D gene is possibly TRBD1 (5 bases). This CDR3 comprises 16 residues. CDR1 is MGHRA, CDR2 YSYEKL, per germline. V was pared by 0 bases and J by 10 bases, with 16 bases between. The CDR3 region has the DNA TGCGCCAGCAGCCAAGAAGGAATGCCAGGGCTCTCACCCCTCCACTTT. Encoded protein: CASSQEGMPGLSPLHF.

This clonotype has a handful of counts. The chain employs TRBV3-1 and TRBJ2-7; maybe TRBD1 (5 bases). The length of the CDR3 is 15 residues. Between the trimmed V and J ends, which lost 0 bases and 3 bases, there was a span of 12 bases. CDR1 is LGHDT and CDR2 is YNNKEL in the germline V gene (reference sequence). CDR3 loop: CASSQDWAGLYEQYF. CDR3 DNA: TGTGCCAGCAGCCAAGATTGGGCAGGGCTCTACGAGCAGTACTTC.

This clonotype has a handful of counts. V usage is TRBV7-2 and J usage is TRBJ2-1, with D maybe TRBD1 (6 bases). The CDR3 extends over 15 amino acids. Trimming removed 5 bases from V and 7 bases from J, with 18 bases in between. Germline assignment: CDR1 SGHTA and CDR2 FQGNSA. The CDR3 bases are TGTGCCAGCAGCCCAGAGACAGGTTGGGGGAATGAGCAGTTCTTC. It codes for CASSPETGWGNEQFF.

CDR3 nucleotide sequence: TGTGCCAGCAGCTTGGGGGCCTATGGCTACACCTTC. Protein sequence: CASSLGAYGYTF. The rearrangement links TRBV5-6 to TRBJ1-2; D call uncertain. Germline CDR1 and CDR2: SGHDT and YYEEEE. Trimming took off 0 bases at V and 4 bases at J, with 4 bases between the two ends. The CDR3 has 12 residues.

The J gene is TRBJ2-1, the V gene TRBV27, with D tentatively TRBD1 or TRBD2 (6 bases each). CDR1 MNHEY and CDR2 SMNVEV come from the germline V gene (reference sequence). The CDR3 contains 10 residues. The CDR3 DNA reads TGTCGGGGGCGCGGCGGTGAGCAGTTCTTC. Its protein is CRGRGGEQFF.

The chain recombines TRBV29-1 with TRBJ2-3, with TRBD1 identical over 12 bases. The CDR3 totals 18 residues. The ends lost 1 base at V and 4 bases at J; junction bases unmatched: 12. The V gene's germline CDR1 is SQVTM and CDR2 ANQGSEA. Here the CDR3 reads CSVEGRDRGRLIADTQYF. Here the CDR3 DNA reads TGCAGCGTTGAAGGCCGGGACAGGGGGCGTCTAATTGCAGATACGCAGTATTTT.

This clonotype was seen a handful of times. The chain combines TRBV25-1 with TRBJ2-7, with D possibly TRBD1 on 5 matching bases. The CDR3 runs to 15 residues. Germline V gene lookup returns CDR1 MGHDK and CDR2 SYGVNS. V was pared by 5 bases and J by 3 bases, with 17 bases between. The CDR3 loop is CASSKGAVLFYEQYF. In DNA form, the CDR3 reads TGTGCCAGCAGTAAAGGGGCGGTCCTGTTCTACGAGCAGTACTTC.

The table lists this clonotype with a few counts. This sequence joins TRBV24-1 and TRBJ2-1, with D perhaps matching TRBD1 or TRBD2 (5 bases each). Germline V gene sequence: CDR1 KGHDR, CDR2 SFDVKD. Trimming pared 5 bases from V and 4 bases from J, leaving 11 bases between. The CDR3 is 14 residues long. CDR3 protein: CATSVGWGYNEQFF. As DNA, the CDR3 is TGTGCCACCAGTGTAGGCTGGGGGTACAATGAGCAGTTCTTC.

The chain employs TRBV6-2 or TRBV6-3 and TRBJ2-7; D remains unclear. Germline CDR1 is MNHEY and CDR2 is SVGEGT. The CDR3 contains 13 residues. V was clipped by 2 bases and J by 0 bases, with 5 bases between them. Here the CDR3 DNA reads TGTGCCAGCAGTTACGCTTTCTCCTACGAGCAGTACTTC. It yields the protein CASSYAFSYEQYF.

The rearrangement joins TRBV12-3 or TRBV12-4 to TRBJ1-1, with D maybe TRBD1 (6 bases). The CDR3 extends over 13 amino acids. Trimming removed 6 bases from V and 1 base from J, with 9 bases in between. The CDR3 DNA reads TGTGCCAGCAGGTTACAGGGGAACACTGAAGCTTTCTTT. Its translation is CASRLQGNTEAFF.